The present TCR beta chain was sequenced within a study of blood T cell repertoires in COVID-19. Study as a whole: The United States, Italy and Spain provided the acute and convalescent COVID-19 samples.

The CDR3 runs 15 residues. Germline loops: CDR1 MNHEY, CDR2 SMNVEV (reference sequence). V dropped 5 bases and J dropped 6; count of bases not matched to a gene: 7. Generated by immunoSEQ multiplex PCR, the TCRdb table keeps only in-frame clones and is missing some. The sample records 250,000 or so clones, roughly nine tenths being singletons. The receptor was derived from a man aged 25-45 years who had recovered from COVID-19. The sample taken for sequencing was PBMCs or T cells enriched from blood (not recorded which). V usage is TRBV27 and J usage is TRBJ2-1, with TRBD1 matching 10 bases. The CDR3 region has the DNA TGTGCCAGCAGTCCCCGACAGGGGGCGGCCAATGAGCAGTTCTTC. Residues: CASSPRQGAANEQFF.